This T cell receptor beta chain was identified in a study of shared clonotypes between healthy human individuals. V was clipped by 2 bases and J by 8 bases, with 10 bases between them. The length of the CDR3 is 13 residues. CDR1 is MNHNS and CDR2 is SASEGT in the germline V gene. In its sample, this clone was seen many times. Only in-frame clones appear in the TCRdb table, and some are missing; sequencing was by immunoSEQ multiplex PCR. The table records 300,000 to 350,000 clones, less than 75% of them present only once. The chain carries TRBV6-1 and TRBJ2-1; D remains ambiguous. Sequencing was carried out using memory CD4+ T cells sorted from blood. Subset: CD45RA-negative fraction. This clonotype was obtained from a man aged 30-40 years in good health. CDR3 DNA: TGTGCCAGCAGTGAAAGTGTCGCCGATGAGCAGTTCTTC. This gives the protein CASSESVADEQFF.